The sequence of this TCR beta chain was determined in a study of CD8 T cells in ankylosing spondylitis. Study findings and constraints: Reportedly, significant enrichment of disease-linked clones occurred in matched ankylosing spondylitis synovial fluid. Disease-linked clones, CD8+, were relatively rare in peripheral blood.

For TCR beta, libraries came from quantitative 5'-RACE with molecular barcodes. TCRdb re-analysed the 5' RACE reads in MiXCR, keeping a single row per CDR3 protein. The sample has about 340,000 distinct CDR3 sequences; approximately 14% are singletons. On this clonotype: Its matching antigen is unknown.

The CDR3 runs to 17 residues. The receptor comes from a male donor with ankylosing spondylitis or in good health (not recorded which). This chain joins TRBV21-1 and TRBJ2-5; TRBD2 is the table's D call and was not checked against the DNA. TRBV21-1 is listed as a pseudogene. Sequenced: blood, either unsorted or a sorted T cell fraction (not recorded which). CDR3 sequence: CASSGEGGGGGMETQYF. The DNA of the CDR3 is TGTGCCAGCAGCGGGGAGGGAGGAGGAGGGGGTATGGAGACCCAGTACTTC.